What follows are 26 T cell receptor beta chains derived from one specimen sequenced in a study of CD8+CD57+ T cells in acquired aplastic anemia. The template for TCR beta VDJ and CDR3 sequence profiling was genomic DNA. TCRdb called the reads again in MiXCR, with one record for every CDR3 protein. The data hold roughly 250,000 distinct CDR3 sequences, with 82% observed a single time. By flow cytometry, patients selected for sequencing had shown an expansion of CD8+CD57+ cells. Sequenced sample: sorted CD4+, CD8+, or CD8+CD57+ T cells (not recorded which) from PBMCs. The receptors stem from a human donor with aplastic anemia.

As regards this clonotype: An end of the junction does not agree with germline; a read error may underlie this. The gene calls are TRBV7-6 and TRBJ2-3; the match to TRBD1 covers 8 bases. The length of the CDR3 is 14 residues. CDR1 is SGHVS, CDR2 FNYEAQ, per germline. The CDR3 protein is CASSSDRGPAPQYF. Written as DNA, the CDR3 is TGTGCCAGCAGCTCAGACAGGGGTCCGGCACCCCAGTACTTT.

This sequence joins TRBV15 and TRBJ2-6; the D gene is possibly TRBD1 (6 bases). Germline CDR1 LNHNV, CDR2 YYDKDF (reference sequence). This CDR3 contains 14 residues. Trimming pared 5 bases from V and 18 bases from J, leaving 23 bases between. The CDR3 sequence is CATSSGGGDNAQTF. CDR3 bases: TGTGCCACCAGCTCAGGCGGTGGGGACAACGCCCAGACTTTC.

The V and J genes are TRBV19 and TRBJ2-7, with 8 bases matching TRBD1. The J call is uncertain, as TRBJ2-1 better fits the DNA end. CDR1 is LNHDA and CDR2 is SQIVND in the germline V gene (reference sequence). This CDR3 spans 15 amino acids. CDR3 in amino acids: CASSIAGDRYNEQFF. The CDR3 nucleotides read TGTGCCAGTAGTATAGCGGGGGACAGGTACAATGAGCAGTTCTTC.

Turning to this clonotype: The junction differs from germline at one of its ends, possibly a read error. The rearrangement uses TRBV7-3 and TRBJ2-4; TRBD2 is a possible D gene (5 bases). This CDR3 spans 12 amino acids. The germline V gene has CDR1 SGHTA and CDR2 FQGTGA. The CDR3 is CASGGAGTIRDF. The CDR3 DNA is TGTGCCAGCGGAGGAGCTGGCACCATTCGGGACTTC.

With respect to this clonotype: One end of the junction is discordant with germline, which a read error may explain. The CDR3, as DNA: TGCGCCAGCAGCTTAGGGGGCGGGGGCGGGCAGGATGGCTACACCTTC. Translating it yields CASSLGGGGGQDGYTF. The V call is TRBV11-1, the J call TRBJ1-2, with TRBD1 matching 7 bases. The CDR3 runs to 16 residues. Germline lookup yields CDR1 SGHAT and CDR2 FQDESV (reference sequence).

The chain links TRBV9 to TRBJ2-3; 7 bases agree with TRBD1. The J call is doubtful: the DNA matches TRBJ1-5 better. The length of the CDR3 is 14 residues. Germline assignment: CDR1 SGDLS and CDR2 YYNGEE. CDR3 loop: CASSLWTGGSNQHF. DNA of the CDR3: TGTGCCAGCAGCCTCTGGACAGGTGGGAGTAATCAGCATTTT.

Comment on this clonotype: At one end, the junction sequence differs from germline, possibly due to a read error. The CDR3 sequence: CASLDGSAGDTIYF. In DNA form, the CDR3 reads TGTGCCAGTCTCGACGGTAGCGCTGGAGACACCATATATTTT. The chain is built from TRBV7-8 and TRBJ1-3; no definite D call. Germline assignment: CDR1 SGHVS and CDR2 FQNEAQ. The CDR3 length is 14 residues.

Concerning this clonotype: No conserved phenylalanine or tryptophan ends this CDR3, so it is likely a read error. No DNA is shown, since the ends of the CDR3 on it are uncertain; the CDR3 is the one TCRdb lists. V usage is TRBV7-3 and J usage is TRBJ2-5. Germline assignment: CDR1 SGHTA and CDR2 FQGTGA. The CDR3 has 12 amino acids, counting both end residues. This CDR3 reads CASSRSWFMATS.

In its sample, this clonotype was seen once. This is likely a read error, given that the CDR3 carries no conserved phenylalanine or tryptophan at its end. The rearrangement uses TRBV7-9 and TRBJ2-3; 10 bases are shared with TRBD2. Trimming took 5 bases from V and 6 from J; bases not matched to a gene: 8. The CDR3 is 15 amino acids. Germline loops: CDR1 SEHNR, CDR2 FQNEAQ (reference sequence). The CDR3 loop reads CASSPLAGGPDTQYL. Written as DNA, the CDR3 is TGTGCCAGCAGCCCCTTAGCGGGAGGTCCCGATACGCAGTATCTT.

This sequence joins TRBV11-2 and TRBJ1-1; D is possibly TRBD1 (6 bases). V was shortened by 6 bases and J by 1 base, with 15 bases between the two germline ends. The CDR3 has 15 residues. CDR1 is SGHAT, CDR2 FQNNGV, per germline. The CDR3 spells CASSGGASANTEAFF. The CDR3 region has the DNA TGTGCCAGCAGTGGGGGGGCGAGTGCGAACACTGAAGCTTTCTTT.

The sample holds many counts of this clonotype. V usage is TRBV15 and J usage is TRBJ2-5; D remains unclear. Germline CDR1 LNHNV, CDR2 YYDKDF (reference sequence). Trimming took off 1 base at V and 0 bases at J, with 6 bases between the two ends. The CDR3 consists of 14 residues. CDR3 in DNA: TGTGCCACCAGCAGAGGCCGTGACCAAGAGACCCAGTACTTC. Amino acids: CATSRGRDQETQYF.

This rearrangement joins TRBV6-5 to TRBJ2-7, with a weak D call TRBD1 (6 bases). The V and J ends lost 6 bases and 3 bases respectively, with 15 bases between them. Looked up from germline, CDR1 is MNHEY and CDR2 is SVGAGI. The length of the CDR3 is 14 residues. CDR3 coding DNA: TGTGCCAGCAGGGAAGGACAGTTAAACTACGAGCAGTACTTC. This sequence encodes CASREGQLNYEQYF.

The chain links TRBV11-3 to TRBJ2-1, with TRBD1 identical over 7 bases. The V gene's germline CDR1 is SGHNT and CDR2 YENEEA. V lost 6 bases and J lost 6; bases outside the gene matches: 8. The CDR3 length is 14 residues. As DNA, the CDR3 is TGTGCCAGCAGTCCGTTGGGACAGACCAATGAGCAGTTCTTC. Its protein is CASSPLGQTNEQFF.

The chain recombines TRBV13 with TRBJ2-2, with D perhaps matching TRBD1 (5 bases). Per germline, CDR1 PRHDT and CDR2 FYEKMQ (reference sequence). The CDR3 sequence is 12 residues long. Trimming removed 1 base from V and 16 bases from J, with 13 bases in between. This CDR3 reads CASSLVPWGKFF. Written as DNA, the CDR3 is TGTGCCAGCAGCTTAGTACCCTGGGGCAAGTTTTTT.

Points on this clonotype: The DNA is omitted, as the CDR3 cannot be located on it reliably, and the CDR3 follows TCRdb's listing. The V gene is TRBV5-6, the J gene TRBJ2-3. Termini included, the CDR3 measures 13 amino acids. CDR1 and CDR2 (germline): SGHDT, YYEEEE. The CDR3 loop reads CASSFLWSDTQYF.

This chain links TRBV5-5 with TRBJ1-5, with D unclear. Trimming shortened V by 0 bases and J by 0 bases, and 4 bases separated the two germline ends. Germline V gives CDR1 SGHKS, CDR2 YYEKEE (reference sequence). This CDR3 contains 14 residues. CDR3 residues: CASSLGYSNQPQHF. The CDR3, as DNA: TGTGCCAGCAGCTTGGGCTATAGCAATCAGCCCCAGCATTTT.

J is TRBJ1-1 and V is TRBV7-9, with a tentative D call TRBD1 (5 bases). Germline loops: CDR1 SEHNR, CDR2 FQNEAQ (reference sequence). The CDR3 is made up of 15 amino acids. V gave up 1 base and J gave up 4 bases, with 13 bases separating them. The CDR3 region is CASSLGLPGTTEAFF. For the CDR3, the DNA is TGTGCCAGCAGCTTAGGTCTGCCTGGGACCACTGAAGCTTTCTTT.

In regard to this clonotype: The CDR3 ends on some other residue instead of the conserved phenylalanine or tryptophan, so this is likely a read error. It is unclear where the CDR3 begins or ends on the DNA, so no DNA is shown, and the CDR3 is as TCRdb lists it. The rearrangement links TRBV7-3 to TRBJ1-1; TRBD1 is taken as the D call from the table, unchecked against the DNA. Germline CDR1 and CDR2: SGHTA and FQGTGA. The CDR3 adds up to 13 amino acids, both ends counted. The CDR3 protein is CASSSFLGANTYA.

This clonotype was counted a single time. This chain joins TRBV2 and TRBJ1-5; tentative D call: TRBD1 (5 bases). The ends were cut back, 8 bases at V and 13 bases at J, with 21 bases in the middle. The length of the CDR3 is 13 residues. Germline V gives CDR1 SNHLY, CDR2 FYNNEI. CDR3 protein: CASGVWGNHTQHF. For the CDR3, the DNA is TGTGCCAGCGGGGTCTGGGGCAATCATACGCAGCATTTT. The whole variable domain, filled in from reference TRBV2 and TRBJ1-5, reads EPEVTQTPSHQVTQMGQEVILRCVPISNHLYFYWYRQILGQKVEFLVSFYNNEISEKSEIFDDQFSVERPDGSNFTLKIRSTKLEDSAMYFCASGVWGNHTQHFGDGTRLSIL.

This clonotype was picked up a small number of times. The V call is TRBV2, the J call TRBJ2-3, with unresolved D. Germline lookup yields CDR1 SNHLY and CDR2 FYNNEI. Trimming shortened V by 8 bases and J by 3 bases, and 12 bases separated the two germline ends. The CDR3 runs 13 residues. The CDR3 DNA sequence: TGTGCCAGCGGGGAAGTGGGGACAGATACGCAGTATTTT. Protein product: CASGEVGTDTQYF.

This clonotype was found many times. The rearrangement links TRBV9 to TRBJ1-1; D not resolved. CDR1 is SGDLS, CDR2 YYNGEE, per germline. Deletions cut 4 bases from V and 1 base from J, with 20 bases between. This CDR3 contains 17 residues. The CDR3 loop is CASSPRRLPTANTEAFF. DNA for the CDR3: TGTGCCAGCAGCCCACGTAGGTTACCGACCGCGAACACTGAAGCTTTCTTT.

V gene TRBV7-8 combines with J gene TRBJ1-2, with D maybe TRBD1 (5 bases). Germline V CDR1 and CDR2: SGHVS, FQNEAQ. The CDR3 has 15 amino acids. Deletions cut 1 base from V and 5 bases from J, with 14 bases between. CDR3 nucleotide sequence: TGTGCCAGCAGCTTAGGGGACGGGCTCGTATATGGCTACACCTTC. Amino acids: CASSLGDGLVYGYTF.

To note about this clonotype: One end of the junction fails to match germline, which may point to a read error. The chain employs TRBV9 and TRBJ2-5; 8 bases map to TRBD2. The V gene's germline CDR1 is SGDLS and CDR2 YYNGEE. The CDR3 runs to 14 residues. CDR3 nucleotides: TGTGCCAGCAGCGGAGGTCGCGGGAGGTCATCAGATAACTTC. Its protein product is CASSGGRGRSSDNF.

The chain is built from TRBV14 and TRBJ1-2; D perhaps matches TRBD1 (6 bases). Trimming left V 4 bases short and J 2 bases short, with 17 bases between. Germline-derived CDR1 and CDR2 are SGHDN and FVKESK. The CDR3 has 16 amino acids. In DNA, the CDR3 is TGTGCCAGCAGCCCAAGGACAGCCCTTAGAAACTATGGCTACACCTTC. Translating it yields CASSPRTALRNYGYTF.

The rearrangement uses TRBV7-3 and TRBJ2-7; possible D gene TRBD1, 6 bases. V lost 8 bases and J lost 3, with 29 bases in between. The CDR3 spans 18 residues. Germline V gene data show CDR1 as SGHTA and CDR2 as FQGTGA. The CDR3 spells CASSRQANAVERCYEQYV. The CDR3 region has the DNA TGTGCCAGCTCAAGACAGGCCAACGCCGTTGAACGCTGCTACGAGCAGTACGTC.

CDR3 DNA sequence: TGCAGCGTCCCTATGACAGGGGGATCCTACGAGCAGTACTTC. It is translated as CSVPMTGGSYEQYF. The V call is TRBV29-1, the J call TRBJ2-7; 9 nucleotides align to TRBD1. Germline loops: CDR1 SQVTM, CDR2 ANQGSEA. The CDR3 runs to 14 residues. The J segment lost 1 base and the V segment lost 6 bases, leaving 7 bases of the junction unmatched.